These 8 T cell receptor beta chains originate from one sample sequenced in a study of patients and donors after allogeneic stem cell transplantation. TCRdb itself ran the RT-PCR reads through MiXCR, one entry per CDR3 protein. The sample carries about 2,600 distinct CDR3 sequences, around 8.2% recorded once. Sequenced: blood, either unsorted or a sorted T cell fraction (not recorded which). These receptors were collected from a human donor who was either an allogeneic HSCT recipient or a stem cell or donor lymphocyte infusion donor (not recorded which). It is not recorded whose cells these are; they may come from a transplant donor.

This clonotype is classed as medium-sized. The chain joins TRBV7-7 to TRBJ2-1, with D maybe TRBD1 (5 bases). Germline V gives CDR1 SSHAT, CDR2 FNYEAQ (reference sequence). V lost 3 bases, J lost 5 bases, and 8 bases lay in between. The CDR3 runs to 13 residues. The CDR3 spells CASSFDRDNEQFF. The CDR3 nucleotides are TGTGCCAGCAGCTTCGACAGAGACAATGAGCAGTTCTTC.

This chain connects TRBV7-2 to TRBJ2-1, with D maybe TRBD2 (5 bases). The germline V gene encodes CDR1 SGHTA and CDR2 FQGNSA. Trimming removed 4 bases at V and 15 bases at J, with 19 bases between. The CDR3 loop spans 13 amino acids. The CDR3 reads CASSSHGRAKMFF. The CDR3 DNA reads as TGTGCCAGCAGCTCCCATGGGCGGGCCAAAATGTTCTTC.

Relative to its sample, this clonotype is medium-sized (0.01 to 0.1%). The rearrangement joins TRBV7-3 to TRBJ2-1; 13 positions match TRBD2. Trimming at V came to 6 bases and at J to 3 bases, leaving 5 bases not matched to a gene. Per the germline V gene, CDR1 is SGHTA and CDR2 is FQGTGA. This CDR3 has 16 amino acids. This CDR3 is CASSQTSGRLYNEQFF. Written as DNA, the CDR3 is TGTGCCAGCAGTCAGACTAGCGGGAGGCTCTACAATGAGCAGTTCTTC.

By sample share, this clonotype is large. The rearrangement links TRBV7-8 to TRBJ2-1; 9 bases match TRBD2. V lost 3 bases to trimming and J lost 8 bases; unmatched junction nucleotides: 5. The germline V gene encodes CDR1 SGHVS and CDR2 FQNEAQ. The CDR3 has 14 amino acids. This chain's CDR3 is CASSFRTSAHEQFF. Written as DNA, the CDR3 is TGTGCCAGCAGCTTCCGGACTAGCGCCCATGAGCAGTTCTTC.

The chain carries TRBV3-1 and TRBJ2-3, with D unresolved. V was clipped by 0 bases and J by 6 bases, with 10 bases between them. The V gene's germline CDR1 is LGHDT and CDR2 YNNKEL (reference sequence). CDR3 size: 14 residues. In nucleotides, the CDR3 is TGTGCCAGCAGCCAAGATCCAGGATCCGATACGCAGTATTTT. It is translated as CASSQDPGSDTQYF.

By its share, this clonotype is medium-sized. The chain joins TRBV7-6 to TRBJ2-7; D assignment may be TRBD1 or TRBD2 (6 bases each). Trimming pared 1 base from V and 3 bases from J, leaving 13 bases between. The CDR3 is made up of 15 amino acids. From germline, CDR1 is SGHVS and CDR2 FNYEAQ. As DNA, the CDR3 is TGTGCCAGCAGCTTAGATGATGGAGGGGGCTACGAGCAGTACTTC. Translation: CASSLDDGGGYEQYF.

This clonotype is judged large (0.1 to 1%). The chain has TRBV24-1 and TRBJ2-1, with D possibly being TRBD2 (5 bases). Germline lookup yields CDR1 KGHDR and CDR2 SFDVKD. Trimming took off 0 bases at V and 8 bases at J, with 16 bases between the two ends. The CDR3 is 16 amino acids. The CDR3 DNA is TGTGCCACCAGTGATTTGGGGCTAGCTGGTCCGGATGAGCAGTTCTTC. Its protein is CATSDLGLAGPDEQFF.

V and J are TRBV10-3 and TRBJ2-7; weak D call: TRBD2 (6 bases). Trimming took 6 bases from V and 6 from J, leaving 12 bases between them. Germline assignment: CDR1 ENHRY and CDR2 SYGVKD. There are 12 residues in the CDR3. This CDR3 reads CAISPVGGEQYF. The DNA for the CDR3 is TGTGCCATCAGCCCGGTGGGGGGCGAGCAGTACTTC.